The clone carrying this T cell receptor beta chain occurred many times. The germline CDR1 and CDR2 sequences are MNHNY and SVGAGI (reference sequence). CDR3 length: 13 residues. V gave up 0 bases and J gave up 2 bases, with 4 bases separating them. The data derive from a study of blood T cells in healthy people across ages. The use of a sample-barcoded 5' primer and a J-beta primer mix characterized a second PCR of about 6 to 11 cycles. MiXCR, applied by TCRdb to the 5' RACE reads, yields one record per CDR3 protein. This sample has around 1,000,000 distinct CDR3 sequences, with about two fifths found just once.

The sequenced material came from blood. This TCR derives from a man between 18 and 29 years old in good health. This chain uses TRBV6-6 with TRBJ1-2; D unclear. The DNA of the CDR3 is TGTGCCAGCAGTTACTCGGGGAACTATGGCTACACCTTC. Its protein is CASSYSGNYGYTF.